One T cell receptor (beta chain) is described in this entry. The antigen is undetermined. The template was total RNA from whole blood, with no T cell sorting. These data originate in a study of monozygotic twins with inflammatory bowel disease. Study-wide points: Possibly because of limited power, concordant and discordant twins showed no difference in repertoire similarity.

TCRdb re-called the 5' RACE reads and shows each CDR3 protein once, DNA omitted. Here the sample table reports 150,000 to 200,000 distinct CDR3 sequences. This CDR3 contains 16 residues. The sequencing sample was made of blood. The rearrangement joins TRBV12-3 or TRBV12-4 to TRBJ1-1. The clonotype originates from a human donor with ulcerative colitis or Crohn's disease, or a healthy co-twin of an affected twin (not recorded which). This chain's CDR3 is CASSPAPQLPNTEAFF.